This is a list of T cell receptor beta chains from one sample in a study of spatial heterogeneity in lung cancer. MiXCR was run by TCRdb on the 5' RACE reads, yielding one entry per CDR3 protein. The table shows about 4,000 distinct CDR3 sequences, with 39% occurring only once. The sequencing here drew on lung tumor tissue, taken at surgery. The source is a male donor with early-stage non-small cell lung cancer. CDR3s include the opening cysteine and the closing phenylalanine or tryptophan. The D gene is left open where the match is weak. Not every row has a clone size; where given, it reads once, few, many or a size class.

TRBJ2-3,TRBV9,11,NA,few,TGTGCCAGCAGCGTAGGTCATACGCAGTATTTT,CASSVGHTQYF
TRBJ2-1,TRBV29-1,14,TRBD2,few,TGCAGCGTTACTAGCGGGGAAACGTACAATGAGCAGTTCTTC,CSVTSGETYNEQFF
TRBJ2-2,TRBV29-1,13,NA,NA,TGCAGCGTTGAAGTTTCCACTCCCGGGGAGCTGTTTTTT,CSVEVSTPGELFF
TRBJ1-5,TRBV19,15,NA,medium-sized,TGTGCCAGTAGTATAGATCGGCGGGGCAATCAGCCCCAGCATTTT,CASSIDRRGNQPQHF
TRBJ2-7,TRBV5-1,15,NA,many,TGCGCCAGCAGCTTGGGGGGCAGGGAGAGGCCCGAGCAGTACTTC,CASSLGGRERPEQYF
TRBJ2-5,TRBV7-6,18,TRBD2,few,TGTGCCAGCAGCTCTAGACTAGCGGGGGAGACATTTCAAGAGACCCAGTACTTC,CASSSRLAGETFQETQYF
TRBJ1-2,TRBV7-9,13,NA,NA,TGTGCCAGCAGCTTCTCCCTTGGGGATGGCTACACCTTC,CASSFSLGDGYTF
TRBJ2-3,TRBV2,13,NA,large,TGTGCCAGCAACGGGAGCCCCACAGATACGCAGTATTTT,CASNGSPTDTQYF
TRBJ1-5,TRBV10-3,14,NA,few,TGTGCCATCAGGACAGGAACAGGCAATCAGCCCCAGCATTTT,CAIRTGTGNQPQHF
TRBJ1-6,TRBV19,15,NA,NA,TGTGCCAGTAGTACCGGACGCCTCTATAATTCACCCCTCCACTTT,CASSTGRLYNSPLHF
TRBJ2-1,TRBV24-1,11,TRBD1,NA,TGTGCCAGCGGACAGGAGGATGAGCAGTTCTTC,CASGQEDEQFF
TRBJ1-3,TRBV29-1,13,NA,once,TGCAGCGTCGGAATATCCTCTGGAAACACCATATATTTT,CSVGISSGNTIYF
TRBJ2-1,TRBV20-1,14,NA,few,TGCAGTGCGAGAGGCGGGATCTCCTACAATGAGCAGTTCTTC,CSARGGISYNEQFF
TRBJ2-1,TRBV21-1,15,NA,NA,TGTGCCAGCACCCCGCCTAGCGACTATTACAATGAGCAGTTCTTC,CASTPPSDYYNEQFF
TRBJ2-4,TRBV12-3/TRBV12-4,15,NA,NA,TGTGCCAGCAGTTTTCCTGGGAGTTCAAAAAACATTCAGTACTTC,CASSFPGSSKNIQYF
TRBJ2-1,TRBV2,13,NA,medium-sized,TGTGCCAGCAGTGCGGGACCTTACAATGAGCAGTTCTTC,CASSAGPYNEQFF
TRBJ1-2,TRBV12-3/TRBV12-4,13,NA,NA,TGTGCCAGCGCTCCGACGGGAAACTATGGCTACACCTTC,CASAPTGNYGYTF
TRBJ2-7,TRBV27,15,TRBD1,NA,TGTGCCAGCAGTCCGCCGGGACAGGGCACCTACGAGCAGTACTTC,CASSPPGQGTYEQYF
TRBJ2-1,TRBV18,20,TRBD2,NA,TGTGCCAGCTCACGCCGCCCCGGGACTAGCGGGGCTAGCTCCTACAATGAGCAGTTCTTC,CASSRRPGTSGASSYNEQFF
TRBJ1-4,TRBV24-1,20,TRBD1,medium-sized,TGTGCCACCAGTGCCCCTGGGACAGGGGTGAAGGAAAAGGTGAAGGAAAAACTGTTTTTT,CATSAPGTGVKEKVKEKLFF
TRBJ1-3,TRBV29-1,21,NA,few,TGCAGCGTCGGAGGGGGGACCCCTGGAAACACCATAGGGACCCCTGGAAACACCATATATTTT,CSVGGGTPGNTIGTPGNTIYF
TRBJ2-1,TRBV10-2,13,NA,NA,TGCGCCAGCAGTGAGACGTCGTACAATGAGCAGTTCTTC,CASSETSYNEQFF
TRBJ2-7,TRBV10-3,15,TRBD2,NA,TGTGCCATCAGGAACACTAGCGGAGTCTCCTACGAGCAGTACTTC,CAIRNTSGVSYEQYF
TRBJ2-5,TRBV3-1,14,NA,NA,TGTGCCAGCAGTGACAGATTTCCCCAAGAGACCCAGTACTTC,CASSDRFPQETQYF
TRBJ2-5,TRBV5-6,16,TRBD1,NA,TGTGCCAGCAGCCGTGACGGGACAGGGTCCGGGAAGACCCAGTACTTC,CASSRDGTGSGKTQYF
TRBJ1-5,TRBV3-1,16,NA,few,TGTGCCAGCAGCCAAGATCATAGGACCTCAAATCAGCCCCAGCATTTT,CASSQDHRTSNQPQHF
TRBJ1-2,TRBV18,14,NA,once,TGTGCCAGCTCTCGAAACAGCCCTCCCTTTGGCTACACCTTC,CASSRNSPPFGYTF
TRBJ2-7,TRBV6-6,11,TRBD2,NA,TGTGCCAGCAGTTATTCTAGCGGGGCGTACTTC,CASSYSSGAYF
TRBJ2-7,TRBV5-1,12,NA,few,TGCGCCAGCAGCGCTTCTGAGTACGAGCAGTACTTC,CASSASEYEQYF
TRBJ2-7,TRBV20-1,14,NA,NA,TGCAGTGCATCGCGCGGGGGCAGCACCTACGAGCAGTACTTC,CSASRGGSTYEQYF
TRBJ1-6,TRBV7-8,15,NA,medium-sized,TGTGCCAGCAGCTTAGTATCGAAGAGGGATTCACCCCTCCACTTT,CASSLVSKRDSPLHF
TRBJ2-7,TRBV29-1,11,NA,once,TGCAGCGTTGCCTCAGGGGCCGAGCAGTACTTC,CSVASGAEQYF
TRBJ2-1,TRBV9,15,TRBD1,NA,TGTGCCAGCAGCCCCGCCAGGGACAGGCAGAATGAGCAGTTCTTC,CASSPARDRQNEQFF
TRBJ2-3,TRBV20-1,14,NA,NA,TGCAGTGCGCAGACTAGTATTGGCACAGATACGCAGTATTTT,CSAQTSIGTDTQYF
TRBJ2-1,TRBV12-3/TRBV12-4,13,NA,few,TGTGCCAGCAGTAGGCAGGACTACAATGAGCAGTTCTTC,CASSRQDYNEQFF